Listed here are 3 T cell receptor beta chains from one sample, sequenced in a study of T-cell memory formation after mild COVID-19. TCRdb reprocessed the 5' RACE reads with MiXCR, giving one entry per CDR3 protein. The sample has 300,000 to 400,000 distinct CDR3 sequences; under 15% are singletons. The sequenced sample was PBMCs or a T cell subset sorted from them (not recorded which). These receptors were taken from a man younger than 35 who had mild COVID-19 (a few samples of this study predate the infection). Cell type and time point are not known.

This clonotype was observed a few times. The chain uses TRBV6-1 and TRBJ1-5; D is ambiguous. CDR3 length equals 13 residues. Trimming shortened V by 3 bases and J by 7 bases, and 10 bases separated the two germline ends. CDR1 is MNHNS and CDR2 is SASEGT in the germline V gene. The CDR3, as DNA: TGTGCCAGCAGTGATTTGGGTTACCAGCCCCAGCATTTT. It specifies CASSDLGYQPQHF.

The chain carries TRBV4-3 and TRBJ2-5; no clear D. The CDR3 totals 13 residues. Trimming removed 0 bases from V and 6 bases from J, with 8 bases in between. Germline loops: CDR1 LGHNA, CDR2 YSLEER. CDR3 nucleotide sequence: TGCGCCAGCAGCCAAGATCTAGGGCAGACCCAGTACTTC. This codes for CASSQDLGQTQYF.

In this sample, this clonotype turned up many times. The rearrangement joins TRBV21-1 to TRBJ2-3; the tabulated D call, TRBD1, remains unverified against the DNA. TRBV21-1 is a recognized pseudogene. This CDR3 contains 15 residues. DNA for the CDR3: TGTGCCAGCAGCGGACAGGGTGTTGGCACAGATACGCAGTATTTT. Its protein product is CASSGQGVGTDTQYF.